This TCR beta chain was captured by sequencing in a study of T cell repertoires in cytomegalovirus infection (dated by TCRdb to between 2018 and 2021). Regarding the complete study: The HLA type of each donor mattered for the analysis, because public TCR beta signatures pointed to carriage of CMV infection along with the matching HLA type. Broad study findings and their caveats: The ex vivo response was dominated by HLA-C-restricted CMV-specific TCR beta clonotypes, which also provided the single most frequent clonotype in two of eight donors. In both this cohort and an independent roughly 330-donor cohort, the cumulative frequency of public TCR beta family members distinguished carriers of CMV infection plus the relevant HLA type.

Sequencing relied on an Illumina HiSeq 1500. TCRdb reprocessed the public reads (quality trimming at Q25 with fastp, clone calling with MiXCR) and kept in-frame beta chains. Rows are unified per CDR3 protein, each entry keeping the most common DNA and genes. Present in this sample are some 700,000 distinct CDR3 sequences, 35% of which were seen just once. The top ten constitute about 2.8% of the sample. A note on this clonotype: Which antigen it targets is not known. No base qualities exist here, and no much larger clone lies one base off it.

The clonotype comes from a human donor in good health (CMV status not recorded). Some clones in this sample may be carry-over from other donors' samples. The sample consisted of PBMCs.

The CDR3 in this case is CASSFSYRDSYTDTQYF. The nucleotide sequence reads as follows: TGTGCCAGCAGTTTTTCGTACAGGGACTCCTACACAGATACGCAGTATTTT. Recombination joined TRBV27 with TRBJ2-3; the D element could tentatively be TRBD1 or TRBD2, as 6 bases agree for each. The germline V gene (reference sequence) yields MNHEY for CDR1 and SMNVEV for CDR2. V is cut by 3 bases and J by 2 bases, and the space between the germline ends is 18 bases. Taken from cysteine to phenylalanine, the CDR3 has 17 residues. The only DNA kept is the CDR3, 51 bases in frame from the first base.